The 25 T cell receptor beta chains below were found in one sample sequenced in a study of naive and memory T cell subsets. Both TRBC1 and TRBC2 were covered by a beta constant-region primer of two equimolar oligonucleotides. TCRdb analysed the UMI-ligation and nested PCR reads with MiXCR anew, one entry per CDR3 protein. The table lists some 150,000 distinct CDR3 sequences, about a sixth of them singletons, with just over 0.14% in the top ten. The material sequenced was naive CD4+ T cells from blood. Source of these receptors: a human donor in good health.

The chain has TRBV9 and TRBJ2-1, with D uncertain. This CDR3 region has 11 residues. Trimming cost V 0 bases and J 9 bases, with 4 bases left between them. Germline V CDR1 and CDR2: SGDLS, YYNGEE. CDR3 DNA: TGTGCCAGCAGCGTAGGGTTTGAGCAGTTCTTC. Protein: CASSVGFEQFF.

This clonotype was detected only a few times. This chain uses TRBV3-1 with TRBJ2-2; 7 bases fit TRBD2. The V segment lost 3 bases and the J segment 3 bases; nucleotides outside the gene matches: 10. The CDR3 sequence is 17 residues long. Germline V gives CDR1 LGHDT, CDR2 YNNKEL (reference sequence). The CDR3 loop reads CASSQRMGSGYTGELFF. For the CDR3, the DNA is TGTGCCAGCAGCCAGAGGATGGGTAGCGGGTACACCGGGGAGCTGTTTTTT.

This clonotype was seen only a few times. The gene calls are TRBV20-1 and TRBJ2-2; no definite D call. There are 15 residues in the CDR3. Trimming left V 0 bases short and J 1 base short, with 9 bases between. The germline CDR1 and CDR2 sequences are DFQATT and SNEGSKA (reference sequence). The chain's CDR3 is CSARDRFGNTGELFF. The CDR3 bases are TGCAGTGCTAGAGATCGGTTCGGGAACACCGGGGAGCTGTTTTTT.

Only a few counts were recorded for this clonotype. The rearrangement joins TRBV30 to TRBJ1-4; D is perhaps TRBD1 (6 bases). The V gene's germline CDR1 is GTSNPN and CDR2 SVGIG (reference sequence). Between the trimmed V and J ends, which lost 3 bases and 6 bases, there was a span of 23 bases. CDR3 length equals 17 residues. The CDR3 sequence: CAWSLLRYRGGYEKLFF. Here the CDR3 DNA reads TGTGCCTGGAGCCTCCTACGGTATAGGGGGGGCTATGAAAAACTGTTTTTT.

This clonotype has just a few counts. This sequence joins TRBV7-2 and TRBJ2-3; no clear D. The CDR3 length is 13 residues. Germline V gene data show CDR1 as SGHTA and CDR2 as FQGNSA. Deletions cut 5 bases from V and 2 bases from J, with 8 bases between. As DNA, the CDR3 is TGTGCCAGCAGCACCTCCTCCACAGATACGCAGTATTTT. This encodes CASSTSSTDTQYF.

There are a few counts of this clonotype. The chain employs TRBV20-1 and TRBJ2-5; D ambiguous. Germline lookup yields CDR1 DFQATT and CDR2 SNEGSKA (reference sequence). The length of the CDR3 is 14 residues. The ends were cut back, 6 bases at V and 5 bases at J, with 19 bases in the middle. This CDR3 is CSAPHGSKEETQYF. The CDR3 DNA sequence: TGCAGTGCCCCCCATGGTAGCAAGGAGGAGACCCAGTACTTC.

The chain is built from TRBV2 and TRBJ2-5; 7 positions match TRBD1. The CDR3 is 12 amino acids. V shed 6 bases, J shed 4 bases, and the junction held 2 bases outside the gene matches. Germline CDR1 and CDR2: SNHLY and FYNNEI. The CDR3 sequence is CASRSGGETQYF. CDR3 DNA: TGTGCCAGCAGGTCAGGGGGAGAGACCCAGTACTTC.

This clonotype appeared a few times. The gene calls are TRBV15 and TRBJ2-5; D possibly corresponds to TRBD2 (7 bases). The CDR3 covers 16 residues. CDR1 and CDR2 (germline): LNHNV, YYDKDF (reference sequence). V was clipped by 0 bases and J by 4 bases, with 15 bases between them. The chain's CDR3 is CATSRDLGGRSETQYF. CDR3 bases: TGTGCCACCAGCAGAGATCTGGGGGGGCGGTCAGAGACCCAGTACTTC. The whole variable domain, filled in from reference TRBV15 and TRBJ2-5, reads DAMVIQNPRYQVTQFGKPVTLSCSQTLNHNVMYWYQQKSSQAPKLLFHYYDKDFNNEADTPDNFQSRRPNTSFCFLDIRSPGLGDTAMYLCATSRDLGGRSETQYFGPGTRLLVL.

This rearrangement joins TRBV5-4 to TRBJ2-1; 8 bases line up with TRBD1. Per the germline V gene, CDR1 is SGHNT and CDR2 is YYREEE (reference sequence). Germline trimming cut 5 bases from V and 2 bases from J; bases unmatched to any gene: 6. The CDR3 has 15 amino acids. CDR3 amino acids: CASSYRDRPYNEQFF. The CDR3 DNA follows: TGTGCCAGCAGTTACCGGGACAGGCCCTACAATGAGCAGTTCTTC.

This chain uses TRBV11-1 with TRBJ2-7, with 8 positions matching TRBD1. CDR3 length equals 15 residues. The V gene end was trimmed by 0 bases and the J gene end by 2 bases; junction bases not matched to a gene: 3. The V gene's germline CDR1 is SGHAT and CDR2 FQDESV (reference sequence). The CDR3 DNA sequence: TGTGCCAGCAGCTTAGCCAGGGGGCTTCCCTACGAGCAGTACTTC. Translating it yields CASSLARGLPYEQYF.

The chain employs TRBV6-1 and TRBJ2-7, with TRBD1 matching 9 bases. Germline CDR1 and CDR2: MNHNS and SASEGT. J was trimmed by 3 bases and V by 2 bases; bases with no gene match: 14. The length of the CDR3 is 18 residues. The DNA for the CDR3 is TGTGCCAGCAGTGAACCCGCCTTCGACAGGGGGGGTAACTACGAGCAGTACTTC. This sequence encodes CASSEPAFDRGGNYEQYF.

CDR3 nucleotides: TGTGCCAGCAGCTTAGGAGCGGTTACTAGCACAGATACGCAGTATTTT. Translating gives CASSLGAVTSTDTQYF. The chain joins TRBV7-2 to TRBJ2-3; D perhaps matches TRBD2 (5 bases). The germline CDR1 and CDR2 sequences are SGHTA and FQGNSA. The CDR3 spans 16 residues. Trimming took 1 base from V and 0 from J, leaving 11 bases between them.

This chain connects TRBV7-2 to TRBJ1-1; D might be TRBD1 (5 bases). CDR1 is SGHTA, CDR2 FQGNSA, per germline. Trimming shortened V by 5 bases and J by 4 bases, and 11 bases separated the two germline ends. There are 13 residues in the CDR3. The CDR3 protein is CASSEGRGTEAFF. The CDR3 DNA follows: TGTGCCAGCAGCGAGGGGAGAGGCACTGAAGCTTTCTTT.

This clonotype was recorded many times. The rearrangement uses TRBV2 and TRBJ2-1; weak D call: TRBD1 (5 bases). The CDR3 has 16 amino acids. The V gene lost 6 bases and the J gene lost 6 bases, with 21 bases spanning the gap. From germline, CDR1 is SNHLY and CDR2 FYNNEI. CDR3 nucleotide sequence: TGTGCCAGCAGGGCCCTGAGACAGACTGGAATCAATGAGCAGTTCTTC. It is translated as CASRALRQTGINEQFF.

This clonotype turned up a few times. The chain joins TRBV19 to TRBJ1-2; weak D call: TRBD1 (6 bases). CDR1 and CDR2 from the germline V gene are LNHDA and SQIVND (reference sequence). CDR3 size: 15 residues. V lost 4 bases and J 2 bases, leaving 14 bases between the germline ends. The CDR3 DNA is TGTGCCAGTAGTACCAAACAGGGTGGGAACTATGGCTACACCTTC. Its translation is CASSTKQGGNYGYTF. Based on the CDR3 plus reference TRBV19 and TRBJ1-2, the full variable domain is DGGITQSPKYLFRKEGQNVTLSCEQNLNHDAMYWYRQDPGQGLRLIYYSQIVNDFQKGDIAEGYSVSREKKESFPLTVTSAQKNPTAFYLCASSTKQGGNYGYTFGSGTRLTVV.

The table lists this clonotype with a few counts. This chain links TRBV6-2 or TRBV6-3 with TRBJ1-5; 9 bases are a match to TRBD1. Germline loops: CDR1 MNHEY, CDR2 SVGEGT. Germline trimming cut 5 bases from V and 5 bases from J; bases unmatched to any gene: 4. CDR3 length: 14 residues. Written as DNA, the CDR3 is TGTGCCAGCAGTACGGGACAGGGCCATCAGCCCCAGCATTTT. Translating it yields CASSTGQGHQPQHF.

The table lists this clonotype with a few counts. V gene TRBV18 combines with J gene TRBJ2-7, with 8 bases identical to TRBD1. The CDR3 is 15 residues long. The germline gives CDR1 KGHSH, CDR2 LQKENI. V trimming: 3 bases; J trimming: 3 bases; junction bases outside the gene matches: 7. This CDR3 reads CASSPRDRTRYEQYF. The CDR3 bases are TGTGCCAGCTCACCTAGGGACAGGACCCGCTACGAGCAGTACTTC.

V is TRBV6-2 or TRBV6-3 and J is TRBJ2-7; D might be TRBD1 (6 bases). Trimming took 6 bases from V and 1 from J, leaving 13 bases between them. The CDR3 is 14 amino acids. CDR1 and CDR2 (germline): MNHEY, SVGEGT. CDR3 bases: TGTGCCAGCAGACAACCGGGACAATCCTACGAGCAGTACTTC. Translating it yields CASRQPGQSYEQYF.

This clonotype has only a few counts. J is TRBJ1-2 and V is TRBV6-6, with 9 positions matching TRBD1. The length of the CDR3 is 15 residues. The V gene's germline CDR1 is MNHNY and CDR2 SVGAGI (reference sequence). After removal of 2 bases from V and 6 bases from J, the junction contained 7 bases not matched to a gene. The CDR3 region has the DNA TGTGCCAGCAGTTACAACGGACAGGGGCACAATGGCTACACCTTC. This gives the protein CASSYNGQGHNGYTF.

The rearrangement links TRBV5-1 to TRBJ1-2; 9 positions agree with TRBD1. Per germline, CDR1 SGHRS and CDR2 YFSETQ. This CDR3 spans 15 amino acids. V shed 7 bases and J 3 bases; nucleotides not matched to a gene: 10. Written as DNA, the CDR3 is TGCGCCAGCGGATCGACAGGGGGGTCCGACTATGGCTACACCTTC. This sequence encodes CASGSTGGSDYGYTF.

In its sample, this clonotype was seen a few times. The chain couples TRBV20-1 to TRBJ1-5, with 8 bases lining up with TRBD1. The CDR3 runs 17 residues. Germline V gene sequence: CDR1 DFQATT, CDR2 SNEGSKA (reference sequence). After removal of 3 bases from V and 2 bases from J, the junction contained 12 bases not matched to a gene. The CDR3: CSARGILDRVGNQPQHF. The CDR3 nucleotides read TGCAGTGCTAGGGGAATTTTGGACAGGGTAGGCAATCAGCCCCAGCATTTT.

The rearrangement links TRBV3-1 to TRBJ2-6; D gene ambiguous. V was shortened by 0 bases and J by 2 bases, with 8 bases between the two germline ends. This CDR3 region has 16 residues. The germline V gene has CDR1 LGHDT and CDR2 YNNKEL (reference sequence). The CDR3 nucleotides read TGTGCCAGCAGCCAAGATTTCGGACCTGGGGCCAACGTCCTGACTTTC. The encoded protein is CASSQDFGPGANVLTF. Full variable domain (outside the CDR3, taken from reference TRBV3-1 and TRBJ2-6): DTAVSQTPKYLVTQMGNDKSIKCEQNLGHDTMYWYKQDSKKFLKIMFSYNNKELIINETVPNRFSPKSPDKAHLNLHINSLELGDSAVYFCASSQDFGPGANVLTFGAGSRLTVL.

This clonotype was seen more than once but under ten times. The chain couples TRBV4-2 to TRBJ2-1; D may be TRBD2 (5 bases). Trimming cost V 4 bases and J 5 bases, with 12 bases left between them. The length of the CDR3 is 14 residues. Germline values: CDR1 LGHNA, CDR2 YNFKEQ. CDR3 protein: CASSRDDGNNEQFF. Here the CDR3 DNA reads TGTGCCAGCAGCCGGGATGACGGGAACAATGAGCAGTTCTTC.

This sequence joins TRBV6-1 and TRBJ2-3; D ambiguous. Trimming left V 1 base short and J 2 bases short, with 10 bases between. The CDR3 consists of 15 residues. Germline V gene sequence: CDR1 MNHNS, CDR2 SASEGT. CDR3 sequence: CASSEVATYTDTQYF. The DNA of the CDR3 is TGTGCCAGCAGTGAAGTAGCTACGTACACAGATACGCAGTATTTT.

V and J are TRBV12-3 or TRBV12-4 and TRBJ2-7; 9 positions match TRBD1. The J segment lost 1 base and the V segment lost 6 bases, leaving 4 bases of the junction unmatched. The CDR3 loop spans 14 amino acids. The CDR3 here is CASSRTGASYEQYF. The CDR3 DNA follows: TGTGCCAGCAGCAGGACAGGGGCTTCCTACGAGCAGTACTTC.